This T cell receptor beta chain was obtained from a study of blood T cell repertoires in COVID-19. Overall study: Spain, Italy and the United States supplied samples that represented acute and convalescent COVID-19.

Self-reported history from a screening survey and questionnaire set each donor's cohort. CDR1 SNHLY and CDR2 FYNNEI come from the germline V gene. Deletions cut 4 bases from V and 4 bases from J, with 17 bases between. The CDR3 runs to 16 residues. Some clones are missing from TCRdb's copy, which holds only in-frame ones; the method was immunoSEQ multiplex PCR. Of a few hundred thousand clones listed, 80% to 90% were seen once; the top ten hold roughly 4%. Specimen: PBMCs or T cells enriched from blood (not recorded which). The clonotype was recovered from a woman aged 25 to 45 who had recovered from COVID-19. V usage is TRBV2 and J usage is TRBJ2-1; maybe TRBD2 (5 bases). The CDR3 DNA sequence: TGTGCCAGCAGTGTCCTGTCGGACTCCCTGTACAATGAGCAGTTCTTC. Translation: CASSVLSDSLYNEQFF.